This is a list of T cell receptor beta chains from one sample in a study of T cell responses to AZD1222 COVID-19 vaccine. Profiling relied on immunoSEQ multiplex PCR, and the TCRdb table lists in-frame clones only, not all of them. This table holds 150,000 to 200,000 clones, about 90% found once. The input for sequencing was peripheral blood, taken 28 days after the second AZD1222 dose. The receptors were gathered from an adult who received the AZD1222 COVID-19 vaccine. Each CDR3 is given with its conserved first and last residue. Each record gives: clone size, V gene, J gene, CDR3 protein. The size entry is marked missing in some rows and otherwise reads once, few, many or a size class.

NA,TRBV5-6,TRBJ2-3,CASSLRTSGADTQYF
NA,TRBV7-9,TRBJ2-7,CASSRGATTASEQYF
NA,TRBV7-3,TRBJ2-3,CASSRNTGVDTQYF
NA,TRBV6-5,TRBJ1-5,CASSYSSGDQPQHF
NA,TRBV28,TRBJ2-2,CASKPGTGSGELFF
NA,TRBV10-3,TRBJ2-7,CAISETSNEQYF
NA,TRBV4-1,TRBJ2-5,CASSQDQAGGRGTQYF
NA,TRBV7-6,TRBJ2-7,CASSPPGREASYEQYF
NA,TRBV19,TRBJ1-5,CASSMRGDYQPQHF
NA,TRBV6-5,TRBJ2-3,CASRRQGAQTDTQYF
NA,TRBV7-2,TRBJ2-7,CASSLGLAGSEQYF
once,TRBV3-1/TRBV3-2,TRBJ1-6,CASSPRQARKALHF
NA,TRBV11-2,TRBJ2-7,CASSLGGLGYEQYF
once,TRBV23-1,TRBJ1-6,CASSPGTGYSPLHF
NA,TRBV3-1/TRBV3-2,TRBJ2-1,CASSHAERAEQFF
NA,TRBV5-1,TRBJ1-6,CASSWGTGENSPLHF
NA,TRBV28,TRBJ2-7,CASSPPALGHNEQYF
NA,TRBV7-9,TRBJ1-5,CASSLDGQVNQPQHF
NA,TRBV6-6,TRBJ1-2,CASSDGAQSLYGYTF
NA,TRBV4-1,TRBJ1-6,CASSQQPPFAGYRTRNSPLHF
NA,TRBV3-1/TRBV3-2,TRBJ2-7,CASSPSRSTGDEQYF
NA,TRBV18,TRBJ1-5,CASSGTGGYNQPQHF
few,TRBV30,TRBJ1-2,CAWTRQGEAYTF
NA,TRBV12-5,TRBJ2-2,CASGPETGELFF
NA,TRBV30,TRBJ2-7,CAWSVHGQFDYEQYF
NA,TRBV9,TRBJ1-5,CASSRRQESNQPQHF
NA,TRBV7-2,TRBJ2-1,CASSLASGTRNEQFF
few,TRBV19,TRBJ2-3,CASSLTSSAGTDTQYF
NA,TRBV6-5,TRBJ2-7,CASSNRQFHEQYF
NA,TRBV3-1/TRBV3-2,TRBJ2-5,CASSPTSEETQYF
NA,TRBV6-5,TRBJ1-2,CASREGGPGGYTF
NA,TRBV5-6,TRBJ1-1,CASSLGTPTNTEAFF
once,TRBV7-6,TRBJ2-1,CASSLEALLAGGGLEQFF
once,TRBV5-4,TRBJ2-3,CASSETGSADTQYF
NA,TRBV7-7,TRBJ2-1,CASSLALNTYNEQFF
NA,TRBV4-1,TRBJ1-4,CASSQGQGATTNEKLFF
NA,TRBV11-3,TRBJ2-5,CASSPGNQETQYF
NA,TRBV7-2,TRBJ1-5,CASSLGPNQPQHF
NA,TRBV2,TRBJ2-1,CASNEQGVTYNEQFF
NA,TRBV28,TRBJ1-2,CATSPPAPGYTF
NA,TRBV7-9,TRBJ2-5,CATGTQYF
NA,TRBV19,TRBJ1-2,CASSTGQNYGYTF
NA,TRBV19,TRBJ1-2,CASSIGPGTGRNYGYTF
NA,TRBV5-1,TRBJ2-2,CASSLTSDRASGELFF
few,TRBV7-2,TRBJ2-2,CASSFLAGGPDTGELFF
NA,TRBV3-1/TRBV3-2,TRBJ2-2,CASSPSGVSNTGELFF
NA,TRBV29-1,TRBJ2-3,CSVMGDTDTQYF
few,TRBV23-1,TRBJ1-5,CASSQSGTARNGLLQPQHF